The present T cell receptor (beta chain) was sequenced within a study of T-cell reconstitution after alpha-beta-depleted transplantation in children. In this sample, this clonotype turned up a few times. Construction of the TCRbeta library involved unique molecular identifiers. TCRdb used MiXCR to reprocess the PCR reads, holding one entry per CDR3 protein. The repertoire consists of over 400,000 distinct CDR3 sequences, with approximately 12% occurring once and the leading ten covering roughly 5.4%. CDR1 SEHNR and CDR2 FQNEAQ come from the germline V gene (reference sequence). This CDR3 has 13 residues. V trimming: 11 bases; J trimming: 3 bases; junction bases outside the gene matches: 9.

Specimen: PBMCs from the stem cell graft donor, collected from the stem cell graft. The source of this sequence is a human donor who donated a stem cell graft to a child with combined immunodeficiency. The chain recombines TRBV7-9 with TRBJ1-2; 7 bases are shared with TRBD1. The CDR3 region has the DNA TGTGCCCTACCCCAGGGGGAAGACTATGGCTACACCTTC. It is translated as CALPQGEDYGYTF.